This TCR beta chain is from a study of T cell responses to AZD1222 COVID-19 vaccine (dated by TCRdb to about 2021). Regarding the complete study: TCR sequencing covered 233 trial participants: 200 to 220 given two doses of AZD1222 and 26 given two doses of MenACWY control vaccine. Trial participants were enrolled by age into subgroups of 18-55, 56-69 and 70-plus years, and 148, 28 and 57 TCR-sequenced participants, respectively, were included in these subgroups. What the work shows at the level of the full study, not this receptor alone: Participants were mostly white British, with more females than males. The authors suggested clonal diversity may have been underestimated. Conclusions about previously exposed vaccinees are limited because only five or six AZD1222 recipients were SARS-CoV-2 seropositive at baseline. Because no samples from the day 14 peak response were available, repertoires could be characterized only after the peak T cell response. Reportedly, close to half of the unique spike-specific TCRs recognized epitopes lying outside the regions that are mutated in the B.1.351 and B.1.1.7 variants. The 56-69-year group was small, and its depth increase did not reach significance, likely because of low power. CD4 TCRs associated with the vaccine covered the entire spike protein, and the dominant responses were in regions 160-218 and 743-854. Spike-specific TCR breadth and depth rose significantly after two AZD1222 doses compared with day 0 and with MenACWY recipients.

Sample time point, as interpreted from the label and publication: about 28 days (+/-7) after the second vaccine dose. AZD1222 recipients with second doses at about 4 weeks or about 12 weeks were pooled, because spike-specific TCR depth and breadth did not differ between schedules. The vaccinee samples were drawn from two UK trials, COV001 and COV002, one of which was a single-blind randomized controlled phase 2/3 trial testing AZD1222 (ChAdOx1 nCoV-19) in healthy adults. For TCRbeta chain sequencing, PBMC samples from trial participants were taken at day 0 and at day 28 after the second dose. This clone was detected a few times. The antigen this receptor binds is unknown. Within one base of it there is no much larger clone, and no base qualities were kept. The CDR3 regions of human TCRbeta chains were analyzed by immunosequencing. The published analysis was carried out like this. Repertoire TCRs were checked for matches against a reference library of SARS-CoV-2-specific TCRs that had been generated using the MIRA antigen-specificity platform. Breadth meant the fraction of unique TCRs that were SARS-CoV-2-associated, whereas depth meant the fraction of total T cells that were SARS-CoV-2-associated. Using the MIRA data, each spike-specific TCR was assigned both to the spike region to which the TCR was reactive and to a CD4 or CD8 class. Log10-transformed breadth and depth values were compared by one-way ANOVA with Sidak's multiple comparisons tests. TCRdb carries this immuneACCESS record with in-frame sequences only. Its versions omit some clonotypes, under half of them owing to an unresolved V gene in the studies checked, with the rest unexplained. V, J and clone size are those of that table, while D and trimming were read from the DNA. Here the sample has about 170,000 clones; approximately 88% occur a single time. Of the sample, about 1% is held by the ten largest clones.

Counted from cysteine to phenylalanine, this CDR3 has 11 amino acids. CDR3 DNA only is kept here, 33 bases in frame from base 1. V is clipped by 4 bases and J by 10 bases, and the sequence between their germline boundaries is 8 bases long. CDR1 and CDR2, looked up from the germline V gene (reference sequence), are LNHDA and SQIVND. The sample in question was peripheral blood, obtained 28 days after the second AZD1222 dose. This clonotype was sampled from an adult who received the AZD1222 COVID-19 vaccine. The rearrangement joined TRBV19 to TRBJ2-1; the D gene is tentatively TRBD1 or TRBD2, each matching 6 bases. The CDR3 sequence is CASSTGGEQFF. In nucleotide form, the sequence is TGTGCCAGTAGTACCGGGGGCGAGCAGTTCTTC.